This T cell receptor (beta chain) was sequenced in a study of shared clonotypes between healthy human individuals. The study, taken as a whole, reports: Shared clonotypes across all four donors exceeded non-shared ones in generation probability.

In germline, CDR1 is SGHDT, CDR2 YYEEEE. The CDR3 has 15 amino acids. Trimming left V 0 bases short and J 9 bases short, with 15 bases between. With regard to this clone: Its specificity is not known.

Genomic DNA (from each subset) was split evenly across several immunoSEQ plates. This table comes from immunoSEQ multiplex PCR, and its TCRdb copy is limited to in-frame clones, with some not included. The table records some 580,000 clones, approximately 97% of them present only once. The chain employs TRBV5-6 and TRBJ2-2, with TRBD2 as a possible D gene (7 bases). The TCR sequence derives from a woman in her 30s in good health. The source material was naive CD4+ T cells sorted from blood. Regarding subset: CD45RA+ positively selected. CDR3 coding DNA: TGTGCCAGCAGCTTGGCCGGGACGGGGGGCCGGGAGCTGTTTTTT. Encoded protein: CASSLAGTGGRELFF.